The 5 T cell receptor beta chains listed next were all sequenced from one sample in a study of shared clonotypes between healthy human individuals. CD45RO-negative CD8 cells positively selected for CCR7 made up the naive population, which excluded terminally differentiated effector memory CD45RA+ cells. This table comes from immunoSEQ multiplex PCR, and its TCRdb copy is limited to in-frame clones, with some not included. The data contain hundreds of thousands of clones, roughly 96% of them singletons. Sample: naive CD8+ T cells sorted from blood. These receptors originate from a man aged 30-40 years in good health.

This clone has just one count. The V and J genes are TRBV7-6 and TRBJ2-7, with TRBD1 matching 10 bases. Trimming took 5 bases from V and 7 from J; bases not matched to a gene: 8. This CDR3 spans 14 amino acids. Looked up from germline, CDR1 is SGHVS and CDR2 is FNYEAQ. The CDR3 is CASSNPRTGGEQYF. For the CDR3, the DNA is TGTGCCAGCAGCAACCCGAGGACAGGGGGTGAGCAGTACTTC.

CDR3 in DNA: TGTGCCAGCAGCTTATGGGTCGCAAACACCGGGGAGCTGTTTTTT. This gives the protein CASSLWVANTGELFF. J is TRBJ2-2 and V is TRBV11-2; D gene unclear. The V and J ends lost 2 bases and 2 bases respectively, with 9 bases between them. Germline loops: CDR1 SGHAT, CDR2 FQNNGV. There are 15 residues in the CDR3.

This chain links TRBV7-2 with TRBJ2-7; 10 bases line up with TRBD1. The CDR3 loop spans 15 amino acids. Germline CDR1 and CDR2: SGHTA and FQGNSA. V trimming: 4 bases; J trimming: 6 bases; junction bases outside the gene matches: 9. The CDR3 DNA reads as TGTGCCAGCAGCTCCCGGGACAGGGGTTTTGGCGAGCAGTACTTC. This translates into CASSSRDRGFGEQYF.

The chain has TRBV13 and TRBJ1-4; 9 positions match TRBD1. With 0 bases clipped from V and 6 bases from J, the junction kept 5 bases outside the gene matches. The CDR3 length is 16 residues. The germline V gene has CDR1 PRHDT and CDR2 FYEKMQ (reference sequence). The CDR3 nucleotides are TGTGCCAGCAGCTTAGGCCCTGGGACAGGGCATGAAAAACTGTTTTTT. Translated: CASSLGPGTGHEKLFF. Using reference TRBV13 and TRBJ1-4 for the parts outside the CDR3, the full variable domain is AAGVIQSPRHLIKEKRETATLKCYPIPRHDTVYWYQQGPGQDPQFLISFYEKMQSDKGSIPDRFSAQQFSDYHSELNMSSLELGDSALYFCASSLGPGTGHEKLFFGSGTQLSVL.

Only one count was recorded for this clone. This chain links TRBV29-1 with TRBJ2-1, with 9 bases identical to TRBD2. Germline V gene sequence: CDR1 SQVTM, CDR2 ANQGSEA. The CDR3 runs to 16 residues. V lost 0 bases and J lost 5; bases outside the gene matches: 8. CDR3 sequence: CSVEDHGLAGNNEQFF. Written as DNA, the CDR3 is TGCAGCGTTGAAGATCATGGGCTAGCGGGAAACAATGAGCAGTTCTTC.